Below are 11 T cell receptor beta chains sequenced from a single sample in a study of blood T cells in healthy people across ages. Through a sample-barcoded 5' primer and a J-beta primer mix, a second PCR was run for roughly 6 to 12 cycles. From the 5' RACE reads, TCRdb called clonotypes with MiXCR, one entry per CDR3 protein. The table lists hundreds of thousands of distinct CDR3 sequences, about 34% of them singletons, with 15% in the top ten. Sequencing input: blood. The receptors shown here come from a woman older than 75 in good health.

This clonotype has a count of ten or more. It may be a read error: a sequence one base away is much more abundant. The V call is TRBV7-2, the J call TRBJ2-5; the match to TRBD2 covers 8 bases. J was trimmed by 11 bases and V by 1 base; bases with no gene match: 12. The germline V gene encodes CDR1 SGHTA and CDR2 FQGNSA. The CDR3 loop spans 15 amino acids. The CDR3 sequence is CASSLGTSRVNEQYF. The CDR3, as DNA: TGTGCCAGCAGCTTAGGGACTAGCCGGGTCAATGAGCAGTACTTC.

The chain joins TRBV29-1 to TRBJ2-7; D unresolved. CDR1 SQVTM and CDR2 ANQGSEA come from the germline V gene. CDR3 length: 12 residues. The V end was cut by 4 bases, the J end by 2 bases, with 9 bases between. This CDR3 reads CSVGNSPYEQYF. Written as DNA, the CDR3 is TGCAGCGTTGGAAACAGCCCCTACGAGCAGTACTTC.

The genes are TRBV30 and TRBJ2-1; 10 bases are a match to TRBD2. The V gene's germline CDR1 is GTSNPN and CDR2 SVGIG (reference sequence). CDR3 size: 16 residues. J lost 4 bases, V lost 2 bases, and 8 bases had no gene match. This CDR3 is CAWSPAGGPLYNEQFF. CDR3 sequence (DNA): TGTGCCTGGAGTCCAGCGGGAGGGCCGTTATACAATGAGCAGTTCTTC.

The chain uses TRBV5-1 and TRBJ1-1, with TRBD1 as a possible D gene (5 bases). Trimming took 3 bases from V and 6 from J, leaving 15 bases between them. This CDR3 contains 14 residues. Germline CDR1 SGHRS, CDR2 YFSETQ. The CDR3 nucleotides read TGCGCCAGCAGCTATAGCGACAGTAGGGCTGAAGCTTTCTTT. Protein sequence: CASSYSDSRAEAFF.

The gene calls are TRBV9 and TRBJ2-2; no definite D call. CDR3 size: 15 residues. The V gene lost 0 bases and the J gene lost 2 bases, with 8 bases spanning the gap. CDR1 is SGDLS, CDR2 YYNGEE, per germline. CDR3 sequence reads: CASSVVGKNTGELFF. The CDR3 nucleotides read TGTGCCAGCAGCGTAGTCGGAAAAAACACCGGGGAGCTGTTTTTT.

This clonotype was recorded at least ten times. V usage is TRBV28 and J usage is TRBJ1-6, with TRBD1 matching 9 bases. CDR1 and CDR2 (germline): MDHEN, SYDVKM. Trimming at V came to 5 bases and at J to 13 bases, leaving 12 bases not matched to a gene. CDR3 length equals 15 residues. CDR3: CASSRQGGEVKPLHF. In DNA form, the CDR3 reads TGTGCCAGCAGTCGACAGGGGGGAGAGGTAAAGCCCCTCCACTTT.

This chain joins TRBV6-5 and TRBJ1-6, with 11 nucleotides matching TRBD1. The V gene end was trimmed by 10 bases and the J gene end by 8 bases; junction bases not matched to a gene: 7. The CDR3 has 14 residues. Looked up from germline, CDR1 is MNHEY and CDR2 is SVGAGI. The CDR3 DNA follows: TGTGCCACCCGGACAGGGGGCCTTTATTCACCCCTCCACTTT. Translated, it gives CATRTGGLYSPLHF.

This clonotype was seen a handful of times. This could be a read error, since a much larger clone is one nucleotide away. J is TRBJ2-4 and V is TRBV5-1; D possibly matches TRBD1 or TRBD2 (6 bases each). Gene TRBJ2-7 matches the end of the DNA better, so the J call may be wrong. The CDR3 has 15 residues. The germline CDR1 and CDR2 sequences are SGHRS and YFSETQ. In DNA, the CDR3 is TGCGCCAGCAGCTCCCGCTCCGGGGGCTGCTACGAGCAGTACTTC. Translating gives CASSSRSGGCYEQYF.

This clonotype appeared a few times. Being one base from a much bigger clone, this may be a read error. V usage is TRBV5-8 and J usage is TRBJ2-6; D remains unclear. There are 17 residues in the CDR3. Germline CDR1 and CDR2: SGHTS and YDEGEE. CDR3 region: CVSSLWQPSSGANVLTF. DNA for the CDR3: TGTGTCAGCAGCTTGTGGCAACCCAGCTCTGGGGCCAACGTCCTGACTTTC.

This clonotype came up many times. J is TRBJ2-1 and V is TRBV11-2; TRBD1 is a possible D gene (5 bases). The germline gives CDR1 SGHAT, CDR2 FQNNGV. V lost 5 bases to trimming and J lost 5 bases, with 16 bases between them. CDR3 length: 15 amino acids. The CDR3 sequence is CASSPRTNSNNEQFF. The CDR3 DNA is TGTGCCAGCAGCCCGAGGACAAATTCCAACAATGAGCAGTTCTTC.

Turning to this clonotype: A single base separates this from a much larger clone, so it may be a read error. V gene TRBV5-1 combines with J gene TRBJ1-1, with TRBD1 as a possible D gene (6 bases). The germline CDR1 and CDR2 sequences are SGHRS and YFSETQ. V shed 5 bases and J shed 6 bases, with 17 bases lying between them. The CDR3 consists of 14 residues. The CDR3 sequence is CASSPVRQDAEAFF. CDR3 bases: TGCGCCAGCAGTCCAGTACGACAGGACGCTGAAGCTTTCTTT.